Below, 11 T cell receptor beta chains from the same sample are listed, as sequenced in a study of control samples from healthy donors and cancer patients. The protocol was immunoSEQ multiplex PCR, while the TCRdb copy is restricted to in-frame clones and leaves out a portion. There are about 58,000 clones in the sample; roughly 86% occur only once, and approximately 11% lies in the top ten. Sequencing was performed on PBMCs. These receptors all come from a woman in her sixties with lung cancer.

This sequence joins TRBV7-9 and TRBJ2-7, with D possibly matching TRBD2 (5 bases). V lost 2 bases and J lost 0, with 20 bases in between. Germline V gene data show CDR1 as SEHNR and CDR2 as FQNEAQ (reference sequence). The CDR3 covers 18 residues. The CDR3 sequence is CASSLNPRASGLSYEQYF. CDR3 DNA sequence: TGTGCCAGCAGCTTAAATCCGCGGGCCAGCGGACTCTCCTACGAGCAGTACTTC.

This clone was counted a single time. The chain has TRBV3-1 (or the pseudogene TRBV3-2) and TRBJ1-2, with no clear D. This CDR3 region has 12 residues. CDR1 is LGHDT and CDR2 is YNNKEL in the germline V gene (reference sequence). V was pared by 1 base and J by 4 bases, with 4 bases between. The CDR3 sequence is CASSQGAYGYTF. Written as DNA, the CDR3 is TGTGCCAGCAGCCAAGGTGCCTATGGCTACACCTTC.

The chain couples TRBV5-1 to TRBJ2-7, with 7 bases identical to TRBD1. Germline CDR1 reads SGHRS; CDR2 reads YFSETQ. V lost 7 bases and J lost 0; bases outside the gene matches: 7. The CDR3 is 14 residues long. The CDR3 DNA is TGCGCCAGCGCCCCCTGGGACAGCTCCTACGAGCAGTACTTC. It codes for CASAPWDSSYEQYF.

The chain has TRBV30 and TRBJ2-5; 8 positions agree with TRBD1. The V segment lost 3 bases and the J segment 4 bases; nucleotides outside the gene matches: 1. Germline V lookup: CDR1 GTSNPN, CDR2 SVGIG (reference sequence). The CDR3 has 12 residues. The CDR3 sequence is CAWSRGRETQYF. The CDR3 DNA follows: TGTGCCTGGAGCAGGGGGCGAGAGACCCAGTACTTC.

This sequence joins TRBV27 and TRBJ2-7, with 12 bases lining up with TRBD2. Germline V gene sequence: CDR1 MNHEY, CDR2 SMNVEV (reference sequence). CDR3 length: 14 amino acids. V gave up 5 bases and J gave up 2 bases; unmatched junction bases: 1. The CDR3 region is CASSRLAGAYEQYF. The DNA for the CDR3 is TGTGCCAGCAGTCGACTAGCGGGGGCCTACGAGCAGTACTTC.

V usage is TRBV4-2 and J usage is TRBJ2-3, with D perhaps assigned TRBD1 or TRBD2 (6 bases each). Germline V gene lookup returns CDR1 LGHNA and CDR2 YNFKEQ. Trimming shortened V by 4 bases and J by 1 base, and 15 bases separated the two germline ends. CDR3 length: 16 amino acids. Here the CDR3 reads CASSRGGQSRTDTQYF. The CDR3 DNA is TGTGCCAGCAGCCGAGGGGGGCAGTCCCGCACAGATACGCAGTATTTT.

This chain uses TRBV2 with TRBJ1-1; TRBD1 agrees at 10 bases. Looked up from germline, CDR1 is SNHLY and CDR2 is FYNNEI. The V gene end was trimmed by 5 bases and the J gene end by 3 bases; junction bases not matched to a gene: 3. This CDR3 has 14 amino acids. The CDR3 loop reads CASSSGQGYTEAFF. DNA for the CDR3: TGTGCCAGCAGTTCGGGACAGGGGTACACTGAAGCTTTCTTT. Drawing the rest from reference TRBV2 and TRBJ1-1, the complete variable domain is EPEVTQTPSHQVTQMGQEVILRCVPISNHLYFYWYRQILGQKVEFLVSFYNNEISEKSEIFDDQFSVERPDGSNFTLKIRSTKLEDSAMYFCASSSGQGYTEAFFGQGTRLTVV.

V usage is TRBV4-1 and J usage is TRBJ2-3; 10 nucleotides match TRBD2. V shed 0 bases and J 1 base; nucleotides not matched to a gene: 4. The CDR3 sequence is 17 residues long. CDR1 and CDR2 (germline): MGHRA, YSYEKL. The CDR3 nucleotides are TGCGCCAGCAGCCAAGAGACTAGCGGGCCCCGCACAGATACGCAGTATTTT. Amino acid sequence: CASSQETSGPRTDTQYF.

The V and J genes are TRBV28 and TRBJ1-6; no clear D. Germline assignment: CDR1 MDHEN and CDR2 SYDVKM. The V and J ends lost 0 bases and 6 bases respectively, with 3 bases between them. The CDR3 is 13 residues long. CDR3 region: CASSLWFNSPLHF. DNA for the CDR3: TGTGCCAGCAGTTTATGGTTTAATTCACCCCTCCACTTT.

This chain's CDR3 is CASGKGQSYEQYF. CDR3 sequence (DNA): TGTGCTAGTGGCAAGGGACAGTCCTACGAGCAGTACTTC. The V call is TRBV12-5, the J call TRBJ2-7; 7 positions match TRBD1. Germline assignment: CDR1 LGHNT and CDR2 FRNRAP. V lost 6 bases, J lost 1 base, and 3 bases stayed unmatched. The CDR3 is 13 amino acids.

CDR3 sequence: CASSWQGDSYEQYF. CDR3 bases: TGCGCCAGCAGTTGGCAGGGGGACTCCTACGAGCAGTACTTC. This chain joins TRBV10-2 and TRBJ2-7; TRBD1 matches 7 bases. The length of the CDR3 is 14 residues. V gave up 5 bases and J gave up 0 bases; unmatched junction bases: 4. Germline V gene sequence: CDR1 WSHSY, CDR2 SAAADI.